This T cell receptor beta chain was identified in a study of T cell changes during pregnancy in multiple sclerosis. The length of the CDR3 is 13 residues. The V end lost 5 bases, the J end lost 6 bases, and 11 bases lay between the germline ends. In germline, CDR1 is SGHVS, CDR2 FNYEAQ. Generated by immunoSEQ multiplex PCR, the TCRdb table keeps only in-frame clones and is missing some. Of about 98,000 clones detected, 92% appear once; the ten largest clones hold roughly 2.3%. The chain carries TRBV7-6 and TRBJ2-1; unclear D gene. Specimen: peripheral blood, collected after pregnancy. This receptor was obtained from a female donor in good health, enrolled as a control in a pregnancy study. CDR3 sequence reads: CASSIGSFNEQFF. In DNA form, the CDR3 reads TGTGCCAGCAGCATCGGTAGCTTCAATGAGCAGTTCTTC. Full variable domain (outside the CDR3, taken from reference TRBV7-6 and TRBJ2-1): GAGVSQSPRYKVTKRGQDVALRCDPISGHVSLYWYRQALGQGPEFLTYFNYEAQQDKSGLPNDRFSAERPEGSISTLTIQRTEQRDSAMYRCASSIGSFNEQFFGPGTRLTVL.